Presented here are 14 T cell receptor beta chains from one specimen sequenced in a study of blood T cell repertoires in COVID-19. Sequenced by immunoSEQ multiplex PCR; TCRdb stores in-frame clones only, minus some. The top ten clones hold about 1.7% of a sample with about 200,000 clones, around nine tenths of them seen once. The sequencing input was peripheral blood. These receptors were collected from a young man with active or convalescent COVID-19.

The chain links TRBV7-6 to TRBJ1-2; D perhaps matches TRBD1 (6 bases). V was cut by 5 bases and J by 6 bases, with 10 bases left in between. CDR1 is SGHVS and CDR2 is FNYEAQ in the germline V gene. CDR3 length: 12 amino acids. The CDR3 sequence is CASSLSGDGYTF. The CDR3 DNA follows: TGTGCCAGCAGCCTATCAGGGGATGGCTACACCTTC.

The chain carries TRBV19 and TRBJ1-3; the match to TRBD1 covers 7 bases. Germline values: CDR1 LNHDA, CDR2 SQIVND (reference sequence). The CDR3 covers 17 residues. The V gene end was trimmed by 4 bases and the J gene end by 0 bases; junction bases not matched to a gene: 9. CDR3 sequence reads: CASSTRDRGPSGNTIYF. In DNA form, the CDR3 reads TGTGCCAGTAGTACGCGGGACAGAGGACCCTCTGGAAACACCATATATTTT.

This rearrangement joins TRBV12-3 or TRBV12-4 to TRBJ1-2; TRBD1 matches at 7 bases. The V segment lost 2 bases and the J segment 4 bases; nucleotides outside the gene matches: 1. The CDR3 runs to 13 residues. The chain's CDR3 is CASSLRDSYGYTF. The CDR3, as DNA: TGTGCCAGCAGTTTAAGGGACAGCTATGGCTACACCTTC.

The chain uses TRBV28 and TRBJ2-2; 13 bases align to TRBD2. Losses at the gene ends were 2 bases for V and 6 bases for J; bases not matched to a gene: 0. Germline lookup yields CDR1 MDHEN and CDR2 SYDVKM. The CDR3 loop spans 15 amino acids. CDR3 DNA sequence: TGTGCCAGCAGTTTAACTAGCGGGGGGGCCGGGGAGCTGTTTTTT. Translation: CASSLTSGGAGELFF. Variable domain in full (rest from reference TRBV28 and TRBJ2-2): DVKVTQSSRYLVKRTGEKVFLECVQDMDHENMFWYRQDPGLGLRLIYFSYDVKMKEKGDIPEGYSVSREKKERFSLILESASTNQTSMYLCASSLTSGGAGELFFGEGSRLTVL.

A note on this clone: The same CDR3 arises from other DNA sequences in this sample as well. CDR3 nucleotides: TGTGCCAGCAGCGAGGGACAGAATCAGCCCCAGCATTTT. As protein: CASSEGQNQPQHF. The chain carries TRBV2 and TRBJ1-5, with 7 bases aligning to TRBD1. The length of the CDR3 is 13 residues. The J segment lost 4 bases and the V segment lost 6 bases, leaving 3 bases of the junction unmatched. Looked up from germline, CDR1 is SNHLY and CDR2 is FYNNEI.

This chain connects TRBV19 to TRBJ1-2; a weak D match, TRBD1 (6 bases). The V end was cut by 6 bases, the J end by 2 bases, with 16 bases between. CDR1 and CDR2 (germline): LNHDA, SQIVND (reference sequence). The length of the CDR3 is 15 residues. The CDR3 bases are TGTGCCAGTAGCACTCCCGGACAGCACAACTATGGCTACACCTTC. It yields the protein CASSTPGQHNYGYTF. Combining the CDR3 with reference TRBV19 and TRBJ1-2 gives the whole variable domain DGGITQSPKYLFRKEGQNVTLSCEQNLNHDAMYWYRQDPGQGLRLIYYSQIVNDFQKGDIAEGYSVSREKKESFPLTVTSAQKNPTAFYLCASSTPGQHNYGYTFGSGTRLTVV.

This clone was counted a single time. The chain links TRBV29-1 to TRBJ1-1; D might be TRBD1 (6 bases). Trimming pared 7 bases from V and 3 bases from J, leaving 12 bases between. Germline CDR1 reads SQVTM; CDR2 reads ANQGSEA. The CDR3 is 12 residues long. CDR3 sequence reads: CSALRQDTEAFF. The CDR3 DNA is TGCAGCGCCCTCAGACAGGACACTGAAGCTTTCTTT.

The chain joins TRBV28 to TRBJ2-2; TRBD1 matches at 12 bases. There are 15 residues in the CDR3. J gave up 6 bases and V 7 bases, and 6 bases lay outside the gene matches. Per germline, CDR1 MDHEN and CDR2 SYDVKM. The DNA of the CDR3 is TGTGCCAGCACCGGGGACAGGGGGCTGCCCGGGGAGCTGTTTTTT. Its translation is CASTGDRGLPGELFF.

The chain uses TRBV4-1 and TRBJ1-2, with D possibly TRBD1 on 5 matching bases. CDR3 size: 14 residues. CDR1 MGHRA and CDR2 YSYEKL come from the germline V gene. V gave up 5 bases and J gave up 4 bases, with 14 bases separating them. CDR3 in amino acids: CASSTRDNGYGYTF. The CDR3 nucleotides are TGCGCCAGCAGCACCAGGGATAACGGCTATGGCTACACCTTC.

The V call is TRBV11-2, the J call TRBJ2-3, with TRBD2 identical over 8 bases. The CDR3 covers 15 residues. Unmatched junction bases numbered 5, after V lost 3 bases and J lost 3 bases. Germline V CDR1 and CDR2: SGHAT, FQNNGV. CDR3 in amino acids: CASSFPGGGTDTQYF. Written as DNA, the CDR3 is TGTGCCAGCAGCTTTCCGGGGGGGGGAACAGATACGCAGTATTTT. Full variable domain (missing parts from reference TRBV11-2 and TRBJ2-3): EAGVAQSPRYKIIEKRQSVAFWCNPISGHATLYWYQQILGQGPKLLIQFQNNGVVDDSQLPKDRFSAERLKGVDSTLKIQPAKLEDSAVYLCASSFPGGGTDTQYFGPGTRLTVL.

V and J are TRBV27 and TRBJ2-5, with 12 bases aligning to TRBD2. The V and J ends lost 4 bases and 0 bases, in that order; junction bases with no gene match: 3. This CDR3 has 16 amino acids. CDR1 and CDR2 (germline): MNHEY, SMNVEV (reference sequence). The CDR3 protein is CASSSGLAGNQETQYF. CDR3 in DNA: TGTGCCAGCAGTTCCGGACTAGCGGGGAACCAAGAGACCCAGTACTTC.

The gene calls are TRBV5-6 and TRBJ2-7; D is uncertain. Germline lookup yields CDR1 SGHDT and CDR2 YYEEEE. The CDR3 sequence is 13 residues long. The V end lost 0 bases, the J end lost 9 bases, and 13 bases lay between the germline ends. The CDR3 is CASSLAPEVGQYF. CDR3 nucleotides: TGTGCCAGCAGCTTGGCCCCCGAAGTCGGGCAGTACTTC.

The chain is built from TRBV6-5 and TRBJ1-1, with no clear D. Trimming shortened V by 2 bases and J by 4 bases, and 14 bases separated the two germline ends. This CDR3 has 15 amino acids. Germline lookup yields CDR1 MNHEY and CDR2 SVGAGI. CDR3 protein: CASSYVTGRPTEAFF. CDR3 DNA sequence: TGTGCCAGCAGTTACGTGACGGGTCGGCCCACTGAAGCTTTCTTT.

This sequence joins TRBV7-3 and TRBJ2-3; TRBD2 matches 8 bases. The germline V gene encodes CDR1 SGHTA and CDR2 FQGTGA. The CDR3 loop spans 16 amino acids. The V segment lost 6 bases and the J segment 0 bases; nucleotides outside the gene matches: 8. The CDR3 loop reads CASSPYPSGSTDTQYF. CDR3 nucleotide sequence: TGTGCCAGCAGTCCCTATCCTAGCGGGAGCACAGATACGCAGTATTTT.